Listed below are T cell receptor beta chains from one sample, sequenced in a study of blood T cell repertoires in COVID-19. Repertoires were generated with immunoSEQ multiplex PCR, while TCRdb's copy carries only in-frame clones and drops some. The profile shows around 210,000 clones, around 81% of them singletons. The specimen sequenced was peripheral blood. These receptors were collected from a woman aged 65 to 85 with acute or convalescent COVID-19. The CDR3 runs from the conserved cysteine through the conserved F or W. Each record gives: D gene, V gene, clone size, J gene, CDR3 DNA, CDR3 protein. The D gene is left open where the match is weak. The size field is filled for only some rows; it gives once, few, many or a size class.

TRBD2	TRBV7-3	.	TRBJ2-5	TGTGCCAGCAGCTCGGGACTAGCGGGACAAGAGACCCAGTACTTC	CASSSGLAGQETQYF
TRBD1	TRBV28	.	TRBJ2-7	TGTGCCAGCAGTTTACCCCACGCGACAGGGCCGTACGAGCAGTACTTC	CASSLPHATGPYEQYF
.	TRBV25-1	.	TRBJ2-1	TGTGCCAGCAGTTCCCGGACAGTTCTCTCCTACAATGAGCAGTTCTTC	CASSSRTVLSYNEQFF
.	TRBV7-8	.	TRBJ2-2	TGTGCCAGCAGCTTAATAGCGGTTGACACCGGGGAGCTGTTTTTT	CASSLIAVDTGELFF
TRBD1	TRBV12-3/TRBV12-4	.	TRBJ2-3	TGTGCCAGCACCCCGGACCGGGACAGACAGTATTTT	CASTPDRDRQYF
TRBD2	TRBV5-1	.	TRBJ2-3	TGCGCCAGCAGTGACGGGGGGTACACAGATACGCAGTATTTT	CASSDGGYTDTQYF
.	TRBV7-9	.	TRBJ1-2	TGTGCCAGCAGCTCTATACTTTCCCCCTATGGCTACACCTTC	CASSSILSPYGYTF
TRBD2	TRBV2	.	TRBJ2-3	TGTGCCAGCAGTGAAGGGGTAGCGGGAGTTACGCAGTATTTT	CASSEGVAGVTQYF
.	TRBV27	once	TRBJ1-1	TGTGCCAGCAGTTTAGTAACAGGGAACACTGAAGCTTTCTTT	CASSLVTGNTEAFF
.	TRBV29-1	.	TRBJ2-7	TGCAGCGTTGTAAGTCCTAGGGGCACCTACGAGCAGTACTTC	CSVVSPRGTYEQYF
TRBD2	TRBV5-5	.	TRBJ2-1	TGTGCCAGCAGCTTGGGTCCCGGGACAGGACTAGCGGGGGGCTATGAGCAGTTCTTC	CASSLGPGTGLAGGYEQFF
TRBD1	TRBV28	.	TRBJ1-2	TGTGCCAGCTTTACAGGGGGCGTCAGCTATGGCTACACCTTC	CASFTGGVSYGYTF
.	TRBV5-6	.	TRBJ2-2	TGTGCCAGCAGCTTGGGACAGCAAAAATCGTACCGGGAGCTGTTTTTT	CASSLGQQKSYRELFF
TRBD2	TRBV18	.	TRBJ2-5	TGTGCCAGCTCACCCTCCCTAGCGGGAGGCGGGGAGACCCAGTACTTC	CASSPSLAGGGETQYF
TRBD1	TRBV9	once	TRBJ2-5	TGTGCCAGCAGCGTAGAGGGACAGGGTTTTGATGAGACCCAGTACTTC	CASSVEGQGFDETQYF
.	TRBV11-2	few	TRBJ1-1	TGTGCCAGCACCCAGGGTGGGCCTGAAGCTTTCTTT	CASTQGGPEAFF
TRBD2	TRBV6-4	.	TRBJ2-3	TGTGCCAGCAGCCCTGGACTAGCGGGATTCACAGATACGCAGTATTTT	CASSPGLAGFTDTQYF
.	TRBV11-1	.	TRBJ2-7	TGTGCCAGCAGCCTCGGCGGGCACTCTCTGGGGCAGTACTTC	CASSLGGHSLGQYF
TRBD1	TRBV27	.	TRBJ1-5	TGTGCCAGCAGTCCGGGACAGGGATTACAGCCCCAGCATTTT	CASSPGQGLQPQHF
.	TRBV5-1	.	TRBJ2-5	TGCGCCAGCAGCTTGGCTTCAGGGATTCGGGAGACCCAGTACTTC	CASSLASGIRETQYF
TRBD1	TRBV4-1	.	TRBJ1-1	TGCGCCAGCAGCCAGGGCCGGACAGGGAATATAGTAGCTTTCTTT	CASSQGRTGNIVAFF
.	TRBV19	.	TRBJ2-1	TGTGCCAGTAGTACACAGGGGGGGAATGAGCAGTTCTTC	CASSTQGGNEQFF
TRBD1	TRBV2	.	TRBJ1-5	TGTGCCAGCAGTCTTGACAGGGGGAAAGAGCCCCAGCATTTT	CASSLDRGKEPQHF
.	TRBV5-1	.	TRBJ2-2	TGCGCCAGCAGCTTGGAACAGGTGAACACCGGGGAGCTGTTTTTT	CASSLEQVNTGELFF
.	TRBV29-1	.	TRBJ1-4	TGCAGCGTTGCCTTAGCAACTAATGAAAAACTGTTTTTT	CSVALATNEKLFF
TRBD1	TRBV10-2	.	TRBJ1-4	TGCGCCAGCAGTGGGGGACAGGAAAAACTGTTTTTT	CASSGGQEKLFF
.	TRBV19	.	TRBJ2-7	TGTGCCAGTAGTCCCAGGGAACTTGGCGAGCAGTACTTC	CASSPRELGEQYF
TRBD2	TRBV29-1	.	TRBJ2-3	TGCAGCGTTGAAGGGACTAGCGGGACAGATACGCAGTATTTT	CSVEGTSGTDTQYF
TRBD2	TRBV6-2/TRBV6-3	.	TRBJ2-1	TGTGCCAGCAGTTACCTACTAGCGGGATCCTACAATGAGCAGTTCTTC	CASSYLLAGSYNEQFF
TRBD1	TRBV5-1	.	TRBJ1-4	TGCGCCAGCAGCCTAGGACAGGGCCCTGAAAAACTGTTTTTT	CASSLGQGPEKLFF
.	TRBV19	.	TRBJ2-2	TGTGCCAGTAGTATCGCAGGAAACACCGGGGAGCTGTTTTTT	CASSIAGNTGELFF
TRBD2	TRBV5-4	few	TRBJ2-5	TGTGCCAGCAGCTCCACTAGCGACCAGGAAGAGACCCAGTACTTC	CASSSTSDQEETQYF
TRBD1	TRBV15	.	TRBJ1-5	TGTGCCACCAGCGGAATTCAGGGGGCACCTCAGCCCCAGCATTTT	CATSGIQGAPQPQHF